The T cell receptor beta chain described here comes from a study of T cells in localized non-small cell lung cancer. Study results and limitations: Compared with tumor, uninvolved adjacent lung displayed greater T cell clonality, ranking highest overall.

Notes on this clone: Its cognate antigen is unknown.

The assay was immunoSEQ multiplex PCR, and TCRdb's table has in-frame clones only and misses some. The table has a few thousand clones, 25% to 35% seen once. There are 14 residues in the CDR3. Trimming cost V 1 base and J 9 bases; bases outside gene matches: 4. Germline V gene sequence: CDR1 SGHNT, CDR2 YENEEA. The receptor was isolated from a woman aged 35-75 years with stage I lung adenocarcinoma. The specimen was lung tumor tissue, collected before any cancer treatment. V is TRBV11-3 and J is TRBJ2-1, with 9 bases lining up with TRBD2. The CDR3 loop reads CASSLGLAASEQFF. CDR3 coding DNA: TGTGCCAGCAGCTTAGGACTAGCGGCAAGTGAGCAGTTCTTC. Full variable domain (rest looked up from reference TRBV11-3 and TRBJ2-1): EAGVVQSPRYKIIEKKQPVAFWCNPISGHNTLYWYLQNLGQGPELLIRYENEEAVDDSQLPKDRFSAERLKGVDSTLKIQPAELGDSAVYLCASSLGLAASEQFFGPGTRLTVL.